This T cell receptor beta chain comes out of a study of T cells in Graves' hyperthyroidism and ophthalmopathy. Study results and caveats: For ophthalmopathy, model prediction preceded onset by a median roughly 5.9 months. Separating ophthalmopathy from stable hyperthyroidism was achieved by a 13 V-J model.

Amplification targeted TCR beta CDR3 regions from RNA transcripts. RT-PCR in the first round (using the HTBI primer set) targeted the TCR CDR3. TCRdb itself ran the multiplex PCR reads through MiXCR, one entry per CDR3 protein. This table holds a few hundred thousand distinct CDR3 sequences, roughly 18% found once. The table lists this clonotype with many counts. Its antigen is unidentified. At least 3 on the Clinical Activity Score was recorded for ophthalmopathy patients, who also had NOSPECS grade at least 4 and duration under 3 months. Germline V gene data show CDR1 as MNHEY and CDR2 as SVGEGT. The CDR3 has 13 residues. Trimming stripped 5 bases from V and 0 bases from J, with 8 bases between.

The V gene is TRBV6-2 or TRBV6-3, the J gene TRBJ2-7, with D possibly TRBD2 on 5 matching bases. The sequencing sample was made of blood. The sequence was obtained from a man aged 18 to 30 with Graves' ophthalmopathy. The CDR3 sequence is CASSRTYSYEQYF. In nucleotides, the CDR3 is TGTGCCAGCAGTCGGACTTACTCCTACGAGCAGTACTTC.